This T cell receptor beta chain is from a study of graft-versus-host responses after intestinal transplantation. Study information: Isolated intestinal, liver-intestinal, or multivisceral transplants had been given to the recipients. Anti-thymocyte globulin induction was given to all recipients, followed by tacrolimus and steroids for about 3 years.

The method was immunoSEQ multiplex PCR; TCRdb's version includes in-frame clones alone and lacks a portion of them. Counted here are 100,000 or so clones, approximately 90% occurring once; the ten biggest clones make up over 0.15%. As concerns this clone: Its matching antigen is unknown.

Study-wide results and limits: Patients who carried graft-donor T cell macrochimerism also had high graft-versus-host to host-versus-graft clonal ratios in their allografts. Some GvH clones appeared in ileal mucosa or blood before recipient bone marrow.

The germline V gene encodes CDR1 SGHDT and CDR2 YYEEEE. Trimming left V 0 bases short and J 4 bases short, with 10 bases between. CDR3 length equals 14 residues. This receptor was obtained from a human donor who received an intestinal transplant. The V gene is TRBV5-6, the J gene TRBJ1-1, with D possibly matching TRBD1 (5 bases). The specimen comprised unstimulated CD4+ T cells sorted from spleen or lymph node cells, sampled before intestinal transplant. CDR3 DNA sequence: TGTGCCAGCAGCTTGGGCCCCGGGGGCACTGAAGCTTTCTTT. It encodes CASSLGPGGTEAFF.